The TCR beta chain under discussion was sequenced for a study of T cell responses to AZD1222 COVID-19 vaccine. Findings of the study overall: Dominant CD4 TCR responses targeted spike regions 160-218 and 743-854. None of the repertoires were sampled until the peak T cell response had passed.

CDR3 length equals 14 residues. Trimming took 0 bases from V and 4 from J, leaving 12 bases between them. Germline V gene data show CDR1 as SQVTM and CDR2 as ANQGSEA. As for this clone: Its antigen remains unidentified.

Only in-frame clones appear in the TCRdb table, and some are missing; sequencing was by immunoSEQ multiplex PCR. The repertoire holds about 130,000 clones, with approximately 90% as singletons. Second doses that came at about 4 or about 12 weeks were put together. The specimen was peripheral blood, collected 28 days after the second AZD1222 dose. The chain uses TRBV29-1 and TRBJ1-1; a possible D gene is TRBD1 (5 bases). The sequence was collected from an adult who received the AZD1222 COVID-19 vaccine. The CDR3 sequence is CSVEDPLGGTEAFF. The CDR3 DNA reads as TGCAGCGTTGAAGATCCCCTCGGGGGCACTGAAGCTTTCTTT.